Sequencing of this T cell receptor (beta chain) was carried out in a study of breast tumors, draining lymph nodes, adjacent tissues. Study results and limitations: That most tumor T cells come from lymph nodes remained unproven.

The sample holds one count of this clonotype. Its antigen is unknown. Samples came from axillary lymph nodes draining the breast cancer. The V end was cut by 1 base, the J end by 7 bases, with 13 bases between. Germline assignment: CDR1 DFQATT and CDR2 SNEGSKA (reference sequence). The CDR3 runs 13 residues. One entry per CDR3 protein results from TCRdb running MiXCR on the multiplex PCR reads. The sample consists of over 250,000 distinct CDR3 sequences, around 30% of them appearing once. The receptor was isolated from a female donor with breast cancer. Some clones in this sample may be carry-over from other donors' samples. V gene TRBV20-1 combines with J gene TRBJ1-2; TRBD1 might be the D (5 bases). Sequenced sample: axillary lymph node tissue. CDR3 residues: CSARVGAPRGYTF. The CDR3 DNA is TGCAGTGCTAGAGTTGGGGCTCCCCGTGGCTACACCTTC.